These 18 T cell receptor beta chains were all obtained from the same sample, sequenced in a study of blood T cell repertoires in COVID-19. TCRdb keeps only in-frame clones here, not all; method: immunoSEQ multiplex PCR. There are roughly 350,000 clones in the sample; over 70% occur only once, and about 6.3% lies in the top ten. Sequenced: peripheral blood. These TCRs come from a woman between 50 and 59 years old with COVID-19, enrolled during active disease.

This clone was picked up one time. The rearrangement joins TRBV10-3 to TRBJ2-1; 7 nucleotides agree with TRBD2. This CDR3 spans 15 amino acids. Germline V lookup: CDR1 ENHRY, CDR2 SYGVKD. Germline trimming cut 0 bases from V and 5 bases from J; bases unmatched to any gene: 4. The CDR3 coding sequence is TGTGCCATCAGTGAGTCGGGAGGGTCCGACAATGAGCAGTTCTTC. Translated, it gives CAISESGGSDNEQFF.

The V call is TRBV10-3, the J call TRBJ1-1; 11 bases align to TRBD1. V dropped 2 bases and J dropped 6; count of bases not matched to a gene: 5. The CDR3 loop spans 15 amino acids. CDR1 ENHRY and CDR2 SYGVKD come from the germline V gene. CDR3: CAISEMDRGRPEAFF. The CDR3 DNA follows: TGTGCCATCAGTGAGATGGACAGGGGGCGTCCTGAAGCTTTCTTT.

Only a few counts were recorded for this clone. The CDR3: CASSSTENLSGNTIYF. The CDR3 bases are TGTGCCAGCAGCTCCACAGAGAACCTCTCTGGAAACACCATATATTTT. The chain couples TRBV7-9 to TRBJ1-3, with D hard to call. Germline values: CDR1 SEHNR, CDR2 FQNEAQ (reference sequence). This CDR3 region has 16 residues. Trimming removed 4 bases from V and 0 bases from J, with 13 bases in between.

The V call is TRBV28, the J call TRBJ1-1; possibly TRBD1 for D (5 bases). The V gene lost 10 bases and the J gene lost 1 base, with 10 bases spanning the gap. CDR1 is MDHEN, CDR2 SYDVKM, per germline. The CDR3 runs to 12 residues. The CDR3 DNA reads as TGTGCCACCAAAGGACAGAACACTGAAGCTTTCTTT. It translates to CATKGQNTEAFF.

The chain employs TRBV9 and TRBJ1-1; the match to TRBD1 covers 8 bases. The germline V gene has CDR1 SGDLS and CDR2 YYNGEE. This CDR3 has 17 amino acids. V gave up 1 base and J gave up 1 base; unmatched junction bases: 9. The CDR3 nucleotides read TGTGCCAGCAGCGTACTCCCAGGGGGCGCGGCGAACACTGAAGCTTTCTTT. Translated, it gives CASSVLPGGAANTEAFF. The variable domain in full, with the rest retrieved from reference TRBV9 and TRBJ1-1, is DSGVTQTPKHLITATGQRVTLRCSPRSGDLSVYWYQQSLDQGLQFLIQYYNGEERAKGNILERFSAQQFPDLHSELNLSSLELGDSALYFCASSVLPGGAANTEAFFGQGTRLTVV.

J is TRBJ2-1 and V is TRBV19; D ambiguous. Trimming shortened V by 6 bases and J by 5 bases, and 8 bases separated the two germline ends. The CDR3 consists of 12 residues. Germline-derived CDR1 and CDR2 are LNHDA and SQIVND (reference sequence). The CDR3 spells CASRTLDNEQFF. In DNA form, the CDR3 reads TGTGCCAGTAGGACTCTAGACAATGAGCAGTTCTTC.

V is TRBV5-1 and J is TRBJ1-4, with TRBD1 matching over 10 bases. From germline, CDR1 is SGHRS and CDR2 YFSETQ. This CDR3 is 15 amino acids long. V trimming: 5 bases; J trimming: 1 base; junction bases outside the gene matches: 2. DNA for the CDR3: TGCGCCAGCAGTCGGACAGGGGGAACTAATGAAAAACTGTTTTTT. Its protein product is CASSRTGGTNEKLFF.

This clone was seen a handful of times. This chain joins TRBV15 and TRBJ1-2; 7 positions agree with TRBD1. With 0 bases clipped from V and 7 bases from J, the junction kept 5 bases outside the gene matches. The CDR3 is made up of 14 amino acids. The germline gives CDR1 LNHNV, CDR2 YYDKDF (reference sequence). The CDR3 region is CATSREGTATGYTF. CDR3 DNA: TGTGCCACCAGCAGAGAGGGGACAGCCACTGGCTACACCTTC.

The chain joins TRBV30 to TRBJ2-3, with D possibly matching TRBD2 (5 bases). This CDR3 is built from 13 residues. V was shortened by 5 bases and J by 2 bases, with 11 bases between the two germline ends. Germline CDR1 reads GTSNPN; CDR2 reads SVGIG (reference sequence). CDR3 sequence: CAWGSGVTDTQYF. CDR3 sequence (DNA): TGTGCCTGGGGGAGCGGAGTCACAGATACGCAGTATTTT.

The chain couples TRBV24-1 to TRBJ2-7; weak D call: TRBD1 (6 bases). Trimming shortened V by 3 bases and J by 0 bases, and 11 bases separated the two germline ends. Looked up from germline, CDR1 is KGHDR and CDR2 is SFDVKD. CDR3 length: 15 amino acids. The CDR3 reads CATSDPGQLSYEQYF. CDR3 nucleotide sequence: TGTGCCACCAGTGATCCCGGACAGCTCTCCTACGAGCAGTACTTC.

J is TRBJ2-7 and V is TRBV3-1 (or the pseudogene TRBV3-2); 14 nucleotides agree with TRBD2. Germline values: CDR1 LGHDT, CDR2 YNNKEL (reference sequence). After removal of 4 bases from V and 3 bases from J, the junction contained 8 bases not matched to a gene. The CDR3 contains 17 residues. CDR3: CASSRGLAGGRNYEQYF. CDR3 DNA: TGTGCCAGCAGCCGTGGACTAGCGGGAGGAAGAAACTACGAGCAGTACTTC.

CDR3 sequence: CATSTGTIANTGELFF. The CDR3 DNA reads TGTGCCACCAGCACAGGGACAATCGCGAACACCGGGGAGCTGTTTTTT. The chain joins TRBV15 to TRBJ2-2, with D possibly matching TRBD1 (6 bases). CDR3 size: 16 residues. Germline values: CDR1 LNHNV, CDR2 YYDKDF (reference sequence). The germline V and J ends were trimmed by 4 bases and 0 bases, with 12 bases remaining between them.

The V call is TRBV19, the J call TRBJ2-1, with 11 bases aligning to TRBD2. CDR3 length: 19 residues. With 3 bases clipped from V and 5 bases from J, the junction kept 15 bases outside the gene matches. CDR1 and CDR2 from the germline V gene are LNHDA and SQIVND (reference sequence). CDR3 residues: CASSIWFGASGRFHNEQFF. CDR3 DNA sequence: TGTGCCAGTAGTATTTGGTTCGGTGCTAGCGGGAGGTTCCACAATGAGCAGTTCTTC.

The chain is built from TRBV28 and TRBJ1-1, with D perhaps matching TRBD1 (6 bases). The germline V and J ends were trimmed by 7 bases and 5 bases, with 11 bases remaining between them. Germline values: CDR1 MDHEN, CDR2 SYDVKM. The CDR3 runs to 12 residues. CDR3 sequence (DNA): TGTGCCAGCATTGGACAGAATACTGAAGCTTTCTTT. The encoded protein is CASIGQNTEAFF. Together with reference TRBV28 and TRBJ1-1, the CDR3 gives the full variable domain: DVKVTQSSRYLVKRTGEKVFLECVQDMDHENMFWYRQDPGLGLRLIYFSYDVKMKEKGDIPEGYSVSREKKERFSLILESASTNQTSMYLCASIGQNTEAFFGQGTRLTVV.

CDR3 sequence reads: CASSLESVGGRAYEQYF. Here the CDR3 DNA reads TGTGCCAGCAGTTTAGAGTCCGTCGGAGGGCGGGCCTACGAGCAGTACTTC. V and J are TRBV27 and TRBJ2-7; maybe TRBD2 (6 bases). The V gene's germline CDR1 is MNHEY and CDR2 SMNVEV (reference sequence). The CDR3 loop spans 17 amino acids. V lost 2 bases and J 2 bases, leaving 19 bases between the germline ends.

The chain employs TRBV7-9 and TRBJ1-4; D is unresolved. Germline CDR1 is SEHNR and CDR2 is FQNEAQ (reference sequence). This CDR3 has 14 amino acids. Trimming shortened V by 7 bases and J by 7 bases, and 16 bases separated the two germline ends. The CDR3 DNA sequence: TGTGCCAGCACCGTGATCGGGGAAACTGAAAAACTGTTTTTT. Its translation is CASTVIGETEKLFF. The variable domain in full, completed from reference TRBV7-9 and TRBJ1-4, reads DTGVSQNPRHKITKRGQNVTFRCDPISEHNRLYWYRQTLGQGPEFLTYFQNEAQLEKSRLLSDRFSAERPKGSFSTLEIQRTEQGDSAMYLCASTVIGETEKLFFGSGTQLSVL.

For the CDR3, the DNA is TGTGCCTGGGCCGAGGACAAACCTAATGAAAAACTGTTTTTT. Its protein is CAWAEDKPNEKLFF. The chain couples TRBV30 to TRBJ1-4; D possibly corresponds to TRBD1 (5 bases). This CDR3 has 14 residues. The ends were cut back, 5 bases at V and 3 bases at J, with 13 bases in the middle. Per the germline V gene, CDR1 is GTSNPN and CDR2 is SVGIG (reference sequence).

V and J are TRBV4-3 and TRBJ1-2; TRBD1 aligns across 8 bases. The CDR3 is made up of 16 amino acids. Germline CDR1 and CDR2: LGHNA and YSLEER. J gave up 7 bases and V 0 bases, and 10 bases lay outside the gene matches. The DNA of the CDR3 is TGCGCCAGCAGCCAAGATAGTACAGGACAGGGTCTTGGCTACACCTTC. Protein: CASSQDSTGQGLGYTF.